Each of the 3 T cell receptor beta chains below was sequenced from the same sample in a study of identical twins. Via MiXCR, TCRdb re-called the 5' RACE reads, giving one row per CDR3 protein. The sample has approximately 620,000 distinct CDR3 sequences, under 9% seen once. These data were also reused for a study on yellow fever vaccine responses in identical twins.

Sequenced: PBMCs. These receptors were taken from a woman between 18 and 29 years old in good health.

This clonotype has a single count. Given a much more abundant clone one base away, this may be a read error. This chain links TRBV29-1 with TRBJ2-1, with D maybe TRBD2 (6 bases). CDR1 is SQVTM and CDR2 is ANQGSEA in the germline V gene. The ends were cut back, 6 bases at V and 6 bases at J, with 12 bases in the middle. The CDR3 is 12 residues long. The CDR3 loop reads CSVSIGGNEQFF. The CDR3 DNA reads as TGCAGCGTCAGTATCGGGGGCAATGAGCAGTTCTTC.

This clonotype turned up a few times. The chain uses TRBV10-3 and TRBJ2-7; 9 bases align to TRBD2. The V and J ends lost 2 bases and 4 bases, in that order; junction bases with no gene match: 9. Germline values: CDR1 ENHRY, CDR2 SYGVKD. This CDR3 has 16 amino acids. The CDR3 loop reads CAISEASGATGYEQYF. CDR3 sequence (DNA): TGTGCCATCAGTGAGGCTAGCGGGGCCACTGGTTACGAGCAGTACTTC.

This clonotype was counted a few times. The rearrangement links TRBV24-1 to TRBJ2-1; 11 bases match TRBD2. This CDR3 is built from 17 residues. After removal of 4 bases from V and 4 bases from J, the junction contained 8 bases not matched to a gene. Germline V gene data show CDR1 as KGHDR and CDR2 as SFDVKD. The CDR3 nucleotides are TGTGCCACCAGTGACCCGTTAGCGGGAGGGCTATACAATGAGCAGTTCTTC. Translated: CATSDPLAGGLYNEQFF.